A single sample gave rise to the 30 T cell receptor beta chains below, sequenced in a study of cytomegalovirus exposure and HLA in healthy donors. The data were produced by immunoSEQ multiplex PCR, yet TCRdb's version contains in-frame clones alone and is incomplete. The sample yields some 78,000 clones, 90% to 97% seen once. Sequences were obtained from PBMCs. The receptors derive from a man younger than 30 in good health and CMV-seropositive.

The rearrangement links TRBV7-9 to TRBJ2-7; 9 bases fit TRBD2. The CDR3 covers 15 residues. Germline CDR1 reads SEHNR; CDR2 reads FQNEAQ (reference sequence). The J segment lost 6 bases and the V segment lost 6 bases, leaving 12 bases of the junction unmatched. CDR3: CASSTLGGGEGEQYF. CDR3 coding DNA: TGTGCCAGCAGTACTCTAGGCGGGGGGGAGGGCGAGCAGTACTTC.

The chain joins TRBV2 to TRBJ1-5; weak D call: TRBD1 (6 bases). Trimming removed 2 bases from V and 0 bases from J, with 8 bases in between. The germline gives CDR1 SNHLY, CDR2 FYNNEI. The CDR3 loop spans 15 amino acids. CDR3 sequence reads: CASSELRGSNQPQHF. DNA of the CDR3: TGTGCCAGCAGTGAACTCAGGGGTAGCAATCAGCCCCAGCATTTT.

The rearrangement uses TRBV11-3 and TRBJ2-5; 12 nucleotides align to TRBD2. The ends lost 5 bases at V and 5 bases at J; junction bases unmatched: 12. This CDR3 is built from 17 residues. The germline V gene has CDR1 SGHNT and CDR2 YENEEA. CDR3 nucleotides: TGTGCCAGCAGCCTTCCCTCGACTAGCGGGGGTCGGGAGACCCAGTACTTC. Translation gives CASSLPSTSGGRETQYF.

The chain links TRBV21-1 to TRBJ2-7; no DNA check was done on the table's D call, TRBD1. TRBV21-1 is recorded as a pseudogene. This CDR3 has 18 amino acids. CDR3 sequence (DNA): TGTGCCAGCAGCTCGCGCCCGTGCCGGGACAGCGGTGGGTACGAGCAGTACTTC. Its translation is CASSSRPCRDSGGYEQYF.

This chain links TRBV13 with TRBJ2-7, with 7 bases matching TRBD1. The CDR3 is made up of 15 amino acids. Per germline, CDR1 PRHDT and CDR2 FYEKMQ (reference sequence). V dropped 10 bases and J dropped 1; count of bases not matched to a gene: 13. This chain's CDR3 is CATISTGEGSYEQYF. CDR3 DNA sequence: TGTGCCACCATATCCACAGGGGAAGGGTCCTACGAGCAGTACTTC.

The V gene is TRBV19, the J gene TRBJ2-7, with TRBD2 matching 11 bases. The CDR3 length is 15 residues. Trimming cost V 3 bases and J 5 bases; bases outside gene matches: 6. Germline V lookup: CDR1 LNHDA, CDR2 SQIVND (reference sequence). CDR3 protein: CASSMGLADFHEQYF. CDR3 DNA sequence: TGTGCCAGTAGTATGGGACTAGCGGACTTCCACGAGCAGTACTTC. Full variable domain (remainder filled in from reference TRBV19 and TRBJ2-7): DGGITQSPKYLFRKEGQNVTLSCEQNLNHDAMYWYRQDPGQGLRLIYYSQIVNDFQKGDIAEGYSVSREKKESFPLTVTSAQKNPTAFYLCASSMGLADFHEQYFGPGTRLTVT.

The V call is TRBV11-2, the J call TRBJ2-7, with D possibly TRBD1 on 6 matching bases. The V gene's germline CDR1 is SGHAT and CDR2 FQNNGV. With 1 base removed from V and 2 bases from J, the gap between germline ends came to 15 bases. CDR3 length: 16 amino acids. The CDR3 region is CASSLGSGTNPYEQYF. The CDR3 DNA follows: TGTGCCAGCAGCTTAGGCTCCGGGACAAATCCCTACGAGCAGTACTTC.

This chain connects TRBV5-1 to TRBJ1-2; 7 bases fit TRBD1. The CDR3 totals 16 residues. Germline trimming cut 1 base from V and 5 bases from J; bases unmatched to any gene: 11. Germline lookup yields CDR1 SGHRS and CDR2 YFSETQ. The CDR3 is CASSLSDREAGYGYTF. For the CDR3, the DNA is TGCGCCAGCAGCTTGAGTGACAGGGAGGCTGGGTATGGCTACACCTTC.

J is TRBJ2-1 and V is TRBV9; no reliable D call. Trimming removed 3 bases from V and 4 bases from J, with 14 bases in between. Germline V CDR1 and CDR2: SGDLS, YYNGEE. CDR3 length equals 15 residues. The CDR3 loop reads CASSGGGESYNEQFF. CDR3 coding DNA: TGTGCCAGCAGCGGAGGCGGAGAGTCTTACAATGAGCAGTTCTTC. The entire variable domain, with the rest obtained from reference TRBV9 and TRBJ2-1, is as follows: DSGVTQTPKHLITATGQRVTLRCSPRSGDLSVYWYQQSLDQGLQFLIQYYNGEERAKGNILERFSAQQFPDLHSELNLSSLELGDSALYFCASSGGGESYNEQFFGPGTRLTVL.

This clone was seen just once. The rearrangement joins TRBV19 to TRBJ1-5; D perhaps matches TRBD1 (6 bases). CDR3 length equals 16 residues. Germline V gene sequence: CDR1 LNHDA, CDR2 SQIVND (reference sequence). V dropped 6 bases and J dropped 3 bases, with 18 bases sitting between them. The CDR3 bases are TGTGCCAGTAGGAGGGCCGGCAGGGGAACCAATCAGCCCCAGCATTTT. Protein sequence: CASRRAGRGTNQPQHF.

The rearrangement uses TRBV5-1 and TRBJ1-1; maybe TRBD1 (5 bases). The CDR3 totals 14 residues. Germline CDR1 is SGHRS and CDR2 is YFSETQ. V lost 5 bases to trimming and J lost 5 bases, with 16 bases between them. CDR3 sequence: CASSRAGSWTEAFF. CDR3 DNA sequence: TGCGCCAGCAGTCGGGCAGGGTCGTGGACTGAAGCTTTCTTT. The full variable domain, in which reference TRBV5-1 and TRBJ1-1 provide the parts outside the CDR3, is KAGVTQTPRYLIKTRGQQVTLSCSPISGHRSVSWYQQTPGQGLQFLFEYFSETQRNKGNFPGRFSGRQFSNSRSEMNVSTLELGDSALYLCASSRAGSWTEAFFGQGTRLTVV.

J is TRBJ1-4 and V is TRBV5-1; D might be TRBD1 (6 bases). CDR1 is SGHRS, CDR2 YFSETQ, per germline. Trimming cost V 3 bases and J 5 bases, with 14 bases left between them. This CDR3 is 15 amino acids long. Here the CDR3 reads CASSSSGVGNEKLFF. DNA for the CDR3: TGCGCCAGCAGCTCTTCAGGGGTGGGGAATGAAAAACTGTTTTTT.

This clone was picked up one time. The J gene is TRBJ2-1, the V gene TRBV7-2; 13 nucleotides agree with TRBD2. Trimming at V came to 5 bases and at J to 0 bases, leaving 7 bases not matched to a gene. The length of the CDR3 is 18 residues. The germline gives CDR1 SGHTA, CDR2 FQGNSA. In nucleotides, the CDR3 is TGTGCCAGCAGCACCGGACTAGCGGGGGCGAGCTCCTACAATGAGCAGTTCTTC. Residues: CASSTGLAGASSYNEQFF.

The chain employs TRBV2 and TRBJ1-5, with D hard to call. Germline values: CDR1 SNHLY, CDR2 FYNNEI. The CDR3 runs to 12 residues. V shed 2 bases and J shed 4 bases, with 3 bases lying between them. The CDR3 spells CASSELNQPQHF. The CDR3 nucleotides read TGTGCCAGCAGTGAACTAAATCAGCCCCAGCATTTT.

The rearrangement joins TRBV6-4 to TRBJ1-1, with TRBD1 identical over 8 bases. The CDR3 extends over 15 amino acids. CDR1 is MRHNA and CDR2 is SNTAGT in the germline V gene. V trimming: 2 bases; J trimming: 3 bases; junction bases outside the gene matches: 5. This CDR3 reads CASSDGTGADTEAFF. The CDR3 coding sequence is TGTGCCAGCAGTGACGGGACAGGAGCGGACACTGAAGCTTTCTTT.

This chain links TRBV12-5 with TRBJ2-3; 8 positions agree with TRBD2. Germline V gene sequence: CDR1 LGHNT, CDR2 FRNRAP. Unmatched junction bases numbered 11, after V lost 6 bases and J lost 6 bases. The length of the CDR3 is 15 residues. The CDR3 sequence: CASGPGSGSLDTQYF. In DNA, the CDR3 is TGTGCTAGTGGACCCGGGAGCGGGAGCTTGGATACGCAGTATTTT.

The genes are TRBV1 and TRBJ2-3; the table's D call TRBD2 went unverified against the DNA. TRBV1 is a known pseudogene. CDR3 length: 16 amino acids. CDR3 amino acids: CTSSQAPEGITDTQYF. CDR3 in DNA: TGCACCAGCAGCCAAGCCCCCGAGGGCATCACAGATACGCAGTATTTT.

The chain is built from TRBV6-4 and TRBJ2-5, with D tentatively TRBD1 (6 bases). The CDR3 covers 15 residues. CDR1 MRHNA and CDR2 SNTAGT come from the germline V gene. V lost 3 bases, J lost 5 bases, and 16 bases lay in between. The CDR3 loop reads CASSEETGKGETQYF. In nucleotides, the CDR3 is TGTGCCAGCAGTGAAGAAACAGGGAAGGGTGAGACCCAGTACTTC.

The CDR3 nucleotides read TGTGCCAGTAGTATAGCGACAGGGAGCAGTAATCAGCCCCAGCATTTT. Protein product: CASSIATGSSNQPQHF. The V call is TRBV19, the J call TRBJ1-5, with 7 bases aligning to TRBD1. V was clipped by 1 base and J by 4 bases; unmatched bases: 7. The CDR3 has 16 residues. Germline loops: CDR1 LNHDA, CDR2 SQIVND (reference sequence).

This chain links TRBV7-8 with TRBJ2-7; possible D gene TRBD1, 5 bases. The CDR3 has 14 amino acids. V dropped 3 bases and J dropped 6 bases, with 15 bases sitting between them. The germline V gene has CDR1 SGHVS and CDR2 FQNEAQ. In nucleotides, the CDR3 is TGTGCCAGCAGCTTGGATGGGGCCTACGGCGAGCAGTACTTC. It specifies CASSLDGAYGEQYF.

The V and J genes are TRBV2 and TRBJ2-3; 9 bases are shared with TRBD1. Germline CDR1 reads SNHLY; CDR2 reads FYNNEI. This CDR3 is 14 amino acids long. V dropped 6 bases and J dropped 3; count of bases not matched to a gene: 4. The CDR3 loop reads CASRKTGGTDTQYF. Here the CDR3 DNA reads TGTGCCAGCAGAAAGACAGGGGGGACAGATACGCAGTATTTT.

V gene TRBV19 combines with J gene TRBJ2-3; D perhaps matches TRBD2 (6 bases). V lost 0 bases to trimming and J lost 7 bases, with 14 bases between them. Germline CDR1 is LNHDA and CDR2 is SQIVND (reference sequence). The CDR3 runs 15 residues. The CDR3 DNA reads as TGTGCCAGTAGTATAGAGAGCGGGCCTAGGAATACGCAGTATTTT. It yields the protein CASSIESGPRNTQYF.

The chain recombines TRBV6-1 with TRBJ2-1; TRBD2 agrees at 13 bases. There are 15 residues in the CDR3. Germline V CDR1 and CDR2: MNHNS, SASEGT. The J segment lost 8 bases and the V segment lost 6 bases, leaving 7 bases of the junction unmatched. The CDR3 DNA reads TGTGCCAGCAGGGGACTAGCGGGATCTGCGGATGAGCAGTTCTTC. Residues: CASRGLAGSADEQFF.

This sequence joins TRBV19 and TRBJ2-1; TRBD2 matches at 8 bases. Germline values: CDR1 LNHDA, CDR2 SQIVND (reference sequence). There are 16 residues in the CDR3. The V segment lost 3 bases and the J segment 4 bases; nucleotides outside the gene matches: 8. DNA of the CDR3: TGTGCCAGTAGTATCGTCGGGAGGGCCAGGTACAATGAGCAGTTCTTC. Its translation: CASSIVGRARYNEQFF. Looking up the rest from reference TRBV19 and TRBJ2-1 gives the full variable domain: DGGITQSPKYLFRKEGQNVTLSCEQNLNHDAMYWYRQDPGQGLRLIYYSQIVNDFQKGDIAEGYSVSREKKESFPLTVTSAQKNPTAFYLCASSIVGRARYNEQFFGPGTRLTVL.

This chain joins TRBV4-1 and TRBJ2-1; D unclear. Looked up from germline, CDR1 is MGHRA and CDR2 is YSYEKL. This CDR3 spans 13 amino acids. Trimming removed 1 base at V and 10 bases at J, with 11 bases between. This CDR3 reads CASSQGFLQEQFF. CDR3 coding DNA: TGCGCCAGCAGCCAAGGGTTCCTACAGGAGCAGTTCTTC.

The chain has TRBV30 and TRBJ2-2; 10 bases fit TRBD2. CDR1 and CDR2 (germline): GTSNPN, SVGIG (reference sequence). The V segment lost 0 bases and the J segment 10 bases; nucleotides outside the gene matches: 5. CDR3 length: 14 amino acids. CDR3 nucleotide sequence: TGTGCCTGGAGTGTACGGCTAGCGGGAGCGGAGCTGTTTTTT. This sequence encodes CAWSVRLAGAELFF.

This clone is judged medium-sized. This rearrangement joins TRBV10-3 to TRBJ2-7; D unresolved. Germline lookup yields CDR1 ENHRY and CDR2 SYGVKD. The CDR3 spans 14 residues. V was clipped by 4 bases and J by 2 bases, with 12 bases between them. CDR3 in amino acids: CAISVDSSTYEQYF. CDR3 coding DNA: TGTGCCATCAGTGTAGACTCGTCAACCTACGAGCAGTACTTC.

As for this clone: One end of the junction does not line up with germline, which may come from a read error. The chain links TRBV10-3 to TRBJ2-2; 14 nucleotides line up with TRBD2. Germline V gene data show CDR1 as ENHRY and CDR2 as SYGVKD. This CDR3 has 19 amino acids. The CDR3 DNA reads TGTGCCATTTTCTCCGGGACTAGCGGGAGAAAGGGGAACGCCGGGGAGCTGTTTTTT. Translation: CAIFSGTSGRKGNAGELFF.

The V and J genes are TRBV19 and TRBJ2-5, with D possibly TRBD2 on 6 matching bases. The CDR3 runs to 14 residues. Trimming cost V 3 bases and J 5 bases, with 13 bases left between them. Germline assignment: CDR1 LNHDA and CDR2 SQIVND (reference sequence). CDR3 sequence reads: CASSMSGRKETQYF. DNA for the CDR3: TGTGCCAGTAGTATGTCAGGGAGGAAGGAGACCCAGTACTTC.

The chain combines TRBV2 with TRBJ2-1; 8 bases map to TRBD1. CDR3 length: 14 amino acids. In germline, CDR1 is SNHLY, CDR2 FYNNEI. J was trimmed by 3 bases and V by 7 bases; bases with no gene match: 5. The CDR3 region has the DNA TGTGCCAGCACCCCCGGGACAGGCTACAATGAGCAGTTCTTC. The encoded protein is CASTPGTGYNEQFF.